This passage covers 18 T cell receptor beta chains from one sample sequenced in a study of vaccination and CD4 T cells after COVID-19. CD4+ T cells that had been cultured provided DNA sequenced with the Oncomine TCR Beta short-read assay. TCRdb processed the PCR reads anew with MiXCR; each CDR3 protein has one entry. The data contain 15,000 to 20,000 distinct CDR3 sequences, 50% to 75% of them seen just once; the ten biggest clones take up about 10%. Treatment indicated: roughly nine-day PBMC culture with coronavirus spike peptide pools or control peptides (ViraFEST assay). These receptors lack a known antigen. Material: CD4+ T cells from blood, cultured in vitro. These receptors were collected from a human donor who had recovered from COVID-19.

Here the CDR3 DNA reads TGCAGCGTTGAGAAGGGGACCTATGGCTACACCTTC. Translation gives CSVEKGTYGYTF. The gene calls are TRBV29-1 and TRBJ1-2; perhaps TRBD1 as D (5 bases). CDR1 SQVTM and CDR2 ANQGSEA come from the germline V gene. This CDR3 has 12 residues. V lost 3 bases, J lost 4 bases, and 9 bases lay in between.

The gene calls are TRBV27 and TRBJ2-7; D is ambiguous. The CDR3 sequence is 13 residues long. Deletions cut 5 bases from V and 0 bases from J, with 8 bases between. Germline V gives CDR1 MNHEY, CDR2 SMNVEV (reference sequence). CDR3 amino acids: CASSPVLSYEQYF. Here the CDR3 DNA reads TGTGCCAGCAGTCCAGTGCTCTCCTACGAGCAGTACTTC.

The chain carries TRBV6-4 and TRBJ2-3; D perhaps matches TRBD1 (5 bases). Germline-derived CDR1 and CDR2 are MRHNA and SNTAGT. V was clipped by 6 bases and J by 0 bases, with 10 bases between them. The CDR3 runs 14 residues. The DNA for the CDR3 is TGTGCCAGCAGCCCTGGGGCTAGCACAGATACGCAGTATTTT. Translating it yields CASSPGASTDTQYF.

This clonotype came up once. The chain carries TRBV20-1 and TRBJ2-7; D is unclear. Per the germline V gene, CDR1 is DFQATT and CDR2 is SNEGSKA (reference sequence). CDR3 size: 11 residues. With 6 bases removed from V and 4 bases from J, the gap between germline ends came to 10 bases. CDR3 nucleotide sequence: TGCAGTGCCTCAGACATATACGAGCAGTACTTC. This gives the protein CSASDIYEQYF.

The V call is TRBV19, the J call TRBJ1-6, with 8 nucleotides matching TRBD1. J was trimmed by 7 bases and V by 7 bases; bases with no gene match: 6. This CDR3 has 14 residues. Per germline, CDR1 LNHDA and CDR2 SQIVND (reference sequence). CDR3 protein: CASNSGGWNSPLHF. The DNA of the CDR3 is TGTGCCAGTAACTCAGGGGGCTGGAATTCACCCCTCCACTTT.

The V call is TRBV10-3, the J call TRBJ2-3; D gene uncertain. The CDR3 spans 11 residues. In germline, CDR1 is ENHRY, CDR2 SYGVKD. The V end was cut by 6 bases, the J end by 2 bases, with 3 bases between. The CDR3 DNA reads TGTGCCATCAGAAACACAGATACGCAGTATTTT. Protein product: CAIRNTDTQYF.

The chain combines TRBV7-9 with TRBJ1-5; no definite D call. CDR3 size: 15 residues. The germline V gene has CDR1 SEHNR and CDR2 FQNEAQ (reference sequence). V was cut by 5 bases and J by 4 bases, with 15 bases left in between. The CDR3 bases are TGTGCCAGCAGCGCGGGAGGGAGGAGTAATCAGCCCCAGCATTTT. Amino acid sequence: CASSAGGRSNQPQHF. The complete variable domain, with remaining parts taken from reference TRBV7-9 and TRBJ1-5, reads DTGVSQNPRHKITKRGQNVTFRCDPISEHNRLYWYRQTLGQGPEFLTYFQNEAQLEKSRLLSDRFSAERPKGSFSTLEIQRTEQGDSAMYLCASSAGGRSNQPQHFGDGTRLSIL.

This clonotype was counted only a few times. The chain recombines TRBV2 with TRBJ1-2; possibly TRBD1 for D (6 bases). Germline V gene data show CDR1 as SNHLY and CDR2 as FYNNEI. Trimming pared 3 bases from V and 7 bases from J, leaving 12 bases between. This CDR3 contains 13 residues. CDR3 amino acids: CASSESGGRGYTF. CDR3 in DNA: TGTGCCAGCAGTGAGTCGGGGGGCCGTGGCTACACCTTC.

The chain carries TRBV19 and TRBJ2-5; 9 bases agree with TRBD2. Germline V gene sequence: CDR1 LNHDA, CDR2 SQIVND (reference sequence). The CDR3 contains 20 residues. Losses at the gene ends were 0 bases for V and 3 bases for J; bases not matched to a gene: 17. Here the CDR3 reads CASSIDPVAGGPGGKETQYF. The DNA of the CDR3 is TGTGCCAGTAGTATAGATCCGGTTGCGGGAGGGCCAGGGGGGAAAGAGACCCAGTACTTC.

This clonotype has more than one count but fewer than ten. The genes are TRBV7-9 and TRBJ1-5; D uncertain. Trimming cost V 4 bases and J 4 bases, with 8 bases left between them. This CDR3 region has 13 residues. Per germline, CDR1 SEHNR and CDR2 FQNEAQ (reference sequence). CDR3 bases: TGTGCCAGCAGCTCGGGGTTTAATCAGCCCCAGCATTTT. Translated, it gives CASSSGFNQPQHF. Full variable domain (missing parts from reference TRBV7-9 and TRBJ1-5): DTGVSQNPRHKITKRGQNVTFRCDPISEHNRLYWYRQTLGQGPEFLTYFQNEAQLEKSRLLSDRFSAERPKGSFSTLEIQRTEQGDSAMYLCASSSGFNQPQHFGDGTRLSIL.

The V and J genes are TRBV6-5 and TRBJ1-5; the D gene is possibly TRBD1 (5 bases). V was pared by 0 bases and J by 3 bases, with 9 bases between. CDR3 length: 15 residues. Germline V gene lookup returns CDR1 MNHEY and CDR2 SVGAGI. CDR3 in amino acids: CASSYSYRTNQPQHF. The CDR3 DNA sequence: TGTGCCAGCAGTTACTCTTACAGGACCAATCAGCCCCAGCATTTT.

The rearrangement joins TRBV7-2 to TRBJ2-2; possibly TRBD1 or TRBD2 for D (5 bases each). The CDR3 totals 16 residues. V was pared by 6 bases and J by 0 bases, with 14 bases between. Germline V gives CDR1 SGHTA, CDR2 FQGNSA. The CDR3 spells CASSLLGTTNTGELFF. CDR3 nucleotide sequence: TGTGCCAGCAGTCTACTAGGGACCACGAACACCGGGGAGCTGTTTTTT.

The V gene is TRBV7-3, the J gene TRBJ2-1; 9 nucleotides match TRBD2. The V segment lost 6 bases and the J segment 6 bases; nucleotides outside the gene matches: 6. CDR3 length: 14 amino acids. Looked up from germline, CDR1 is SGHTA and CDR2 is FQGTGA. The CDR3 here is CASRPGTSINEQFF. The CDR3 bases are TGTGCCAGCAGACCCGGGACTAGCATCAATGAGCAGTTCTTC.

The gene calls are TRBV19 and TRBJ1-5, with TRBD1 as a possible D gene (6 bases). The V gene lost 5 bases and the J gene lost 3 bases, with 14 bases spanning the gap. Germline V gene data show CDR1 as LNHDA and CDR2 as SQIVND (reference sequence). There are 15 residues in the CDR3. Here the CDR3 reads CASSPQQGTNQPQHF. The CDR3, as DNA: TGTGCCAGTAGTCCACAACAGGGTACCAATCAGCCCCAGCATTTT.

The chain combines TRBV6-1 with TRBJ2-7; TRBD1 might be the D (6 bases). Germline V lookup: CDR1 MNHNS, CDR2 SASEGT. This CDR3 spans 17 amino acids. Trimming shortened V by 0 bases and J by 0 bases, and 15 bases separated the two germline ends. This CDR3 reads CASSEAPTGAFSYEQYF. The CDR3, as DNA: TGTGCCAGCAGTGAAGCGCCGACAGGAGCCTTCTCCTACGAGCAGTACTTC.

CDR3 coding DNA: TGTGCCAGCTCCCTAGCCGGGGGGACCACTGAAGCTTTCTTT. Amino acid sequence: CASSLAGGTTEAFF. The chain links TRBV27 to TRBJ1-1, with a possible D match to TRBD1 (5 bases). This CDR3 region has 14 residues. Trimming left V 8 bases short and J 4 bases short, with 17 bases between. Germline lookup yields CDR1 MNHEY and CDR2 SMNVEV (reference sequence).

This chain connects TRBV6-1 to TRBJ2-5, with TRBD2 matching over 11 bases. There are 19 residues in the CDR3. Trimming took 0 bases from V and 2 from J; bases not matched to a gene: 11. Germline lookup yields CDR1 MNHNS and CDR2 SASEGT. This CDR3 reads CASSEARARLAGIQETQYF. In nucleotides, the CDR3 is TGTGCCAGCAGTGAAGCTCGGGCACGACTAGCGGGAATACAAGAGACCCAGTACTTC.

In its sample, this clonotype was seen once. CDR3: CSARWGQGAEKLFF. The CDR3 region has the DNA TGCAGTGCTAGATGGGGGCAGGGGGCGGAAAAACTGTTTTTT. The rearrangement uses TRBV20-1 and TRBJ1-4; TRBD1 matches at 8 bases. CDR3 length: 14 residues. Germline V gene sequence: CDR1 DFQATT, CDR2 SNEGSKA (reference sequence). V gave up 2 bases and J gave up 8 bases; unmatched junction bases: 7.